This TCR beta chain appears in the sequencing data of a study of PD-L1 blockade in urothelial cancer. Study details: Blood samples had a median of around 150,000 T cells.

Generated by immunoSEQ multiplex PCR, the TCRdb table keeps only in-frame clones and is missing some. The data contain 50,000 or so clones, around 87% of them seen just once; the ten biggest clones take up less than 11%. As to time point: peripheral blood 6 weeks after treatment start. Findings and caveats of the study: Below-median pretreatment blood TCR clonality was associated with improved progression-free and overall survival.

The germline V and J ends were trimmed by 4 bases and 1 base, with 11 bases remaining between them. CDR1 and CDR2 (germline): SGHRS, YFSETQ. This CDR3 region has 14 residues. As regards this clone: Its specificity is unknown.

This chain links TRBV5-1 with TRBJ1-2; D is undetermined. The clonotype was recovered from a man in his 60s with urothelial cancer. Sample: PBMCs, taken around atezolizumab (anti-PD-L1) treatment. Here the CDR3 reads CASSTRSSNYGYTF. The CDR3 nucleotides are TGCGCCAGCAGCACCCGGAGCAGTAACTATGGCTACACCTTC.